The next 3 T cell receptor beta chains were all read from a single sample in a study of regulatory T cells in long-lasting Graves disease. Both iRepertoire HTBI primers and Arm-PCR of CDR3 regions were used to build the TCR beta libraries. TCRdb reprocessed the multiplex PCR reads with MiXCR, giving one entry per CDR3 protein. The data show nearly 350,000 distinct CDR3 sequences, with less than 20% seen just once and 29% held by the top ten. The sample's time point: persistent/refractory GD, antithyroid drugs over 5 years with positive TRAb. RNA extracted from PBMCs served as the sequencing template. Sequencing used peripheral blood mononuclear cells (PBMCs), obtained when the disease was refractory, from a patient treated with antithyroid drugs. Every receptor here comes from a female donor with Graves disease.

Ten or more counts support this clonotype. The rearrangement joins TRBV6-1 to TRBJ1-6, with 8 bases identical to TRBD1. With 7 bases clipped from V and 6 bases from J, the junction kept 8 bases outside the gene matches. Germline CDR1 reads MNHNS; CDR2 reads SASEGT. CDR3 length: 15 amino acids. CDR3 loop: CASILTGALNSPLHF. In DNA, the CDR3 is TGTGCCAGCATCCTGACAGGGGCTCTTAATTCACCCCTCCACTTT.

This clonotype was seen ten or more times. V usage is TRBV10-3 and J usage is TRBJ2-5; TRBD2 matches at 7 bases. Trimming cost V 0 bases and J 5 bases; bases outside gene matches: 9. The CDR3 has 16 amino acids. Per germline, CDR1 ENHRY and CDR2 SYGVKD. This chain's CDR3 is CAISESLVAGWETQYF. CDR3 in DNA: TGTGCCATCAGTGAGTCGTTGGTAGCGGGTTGGGAGACCCAGTACTTC.

In this sample, this clonotype turned up many times. This rearrangement joins TRBV27 to TRBJ1-4; tentative D call: TRBD1 (5 bases). Germline V gives CDR1 MNHEY, CDR2 SMNVEV (reference sequence). The CDR3 runs to 14 residues. V was clipped by 7 bases and J by 2 bases, with 11 bases between them. The CDR3 coding sequence is TGTGCCAGCAAGTTTCAGGGCACTAATGAAAAACTGTTTTTT. Its protein product is CASKFQGTNEKLFF. The full variable domain, its missing parts supplied by reference TRBV27 and TRBJ1-4, is EAQVTQNPRYLITVTGKKLTVTCSQNMNHEYMSWYRQDPGLGLRQIYYSMNVEVTDKGDVPEGYKVSRKEKRNFPLILESPSPNQTSLYFCASKFQGTNEKLFFGSGTQLSVL.